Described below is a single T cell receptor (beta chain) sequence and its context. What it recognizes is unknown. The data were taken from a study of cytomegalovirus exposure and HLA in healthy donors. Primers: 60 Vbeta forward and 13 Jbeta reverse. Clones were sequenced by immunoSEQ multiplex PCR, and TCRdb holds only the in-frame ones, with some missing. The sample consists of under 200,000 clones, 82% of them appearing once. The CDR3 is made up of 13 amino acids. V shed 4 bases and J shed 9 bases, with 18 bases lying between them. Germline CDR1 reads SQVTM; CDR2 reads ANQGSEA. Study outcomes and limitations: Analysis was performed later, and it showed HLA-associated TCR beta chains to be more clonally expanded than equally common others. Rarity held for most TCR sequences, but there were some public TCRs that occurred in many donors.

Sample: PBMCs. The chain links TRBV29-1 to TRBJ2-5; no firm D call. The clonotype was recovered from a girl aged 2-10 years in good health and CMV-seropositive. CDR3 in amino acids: CSVVSDTLSAQYF. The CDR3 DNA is TGCAGCGTTGTAAGTGACACCCTCTCGGCCCAGTACTTC.